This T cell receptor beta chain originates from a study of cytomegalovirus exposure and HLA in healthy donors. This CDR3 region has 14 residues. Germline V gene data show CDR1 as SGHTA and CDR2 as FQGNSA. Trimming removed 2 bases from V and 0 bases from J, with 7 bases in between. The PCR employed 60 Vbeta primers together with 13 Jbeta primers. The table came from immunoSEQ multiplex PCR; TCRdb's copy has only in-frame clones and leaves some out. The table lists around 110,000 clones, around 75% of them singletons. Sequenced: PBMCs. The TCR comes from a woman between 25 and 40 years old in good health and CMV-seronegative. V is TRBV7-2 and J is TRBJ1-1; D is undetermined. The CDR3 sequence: CASSLNPMNTEAFF. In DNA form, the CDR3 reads TGTGCCAGCAGCTTAAACCCTATGAACACTGAAGCTTTCTTT.